Reported below is one T cell receptor beta chain. The data originate from a study of metastatic and nonmetastatic thyroid tumors. Each patient went into thyroid surgery without having received any treatment. This CDR3 contains 13 residues. Germline CDR1 reads DFQATT; CDR2 reads SNEGSKA (reference sequence). V trimming: 5 bases; J trimming: 3 bases; junction bases outside the gene matches: 3. TCRdb called clones again from the PCR reads with MiXCR. The table records around 45,000 clones, 15% to 20% of them present only once. The chain recombines TRBV20-1 with TRBJ2-1; TRBD2 aligns across 8 bases. The sequence came from a female donor with papillary thyroid cancer or a benign thyroid nodule (not recorded which). Some clones in this sample may be carry-over from other donors' samples. Sequencing input: blood. Here the CDR3 DNA reads TGCAGTGCTCCCGGGACTAGCTACAATGAGCAGTTCTTC. This codes for CSAPGTSYNEQFF.